The 19 T cell receptor beta chains below all came from one sample that was sequenced in a study of OX40 agonist ivuxolimab in advanced cancers. The repertoire was sequenced with immunoSEQ multiplex PCR; TCRdb's copy has only in-frame clones and lacks some. The table records roughly 70,000 clones, 80% to 90% of them present only once. The sequencing here drew on CD4+ or CD8+ T cells sorted from blood, taken in a trial of the OX40 agonist ivuxolimab. These receptors were obtained from an adult with an advanced solid tumor such as melanoma, head and neck, liver or kidney cancer.

The V and J genes are TRBV5-1 and TRBJ2-1; 9 positions match TRBD2. This CDR3 region has 17 residues. The germline V gene encodes CDR1 SGHRS and CDR2 YFSETQ. Trimming removed 4 bases from V and 0 bases from J; junction bases left unmatched: 8. In DNA form, the CDR3 reads TGCGCCAGCAGCCCCCGGACTAGCGACAGCTCCTACAATGAGCAGTTCTTC. Residues: CASSPRTSDSSYNEQFF. The full variable domain, completed using reference TRBV5-1 and TRBJ2-1, is KAGVTQTPRYLIKTRGQQVTLSCSPISGHRSVSWYQQTPGQGLQFLFEYFSETQRNKGNFPGRFSGRQFSNSRSEMNVSTLELGDSALYLCASSPRTSDSSYNEQFFGPGTRLTVL.

The table lists this clone with a count of one. V is TRBV28 and J is TRBJ1-1; D remains unclear. The CDR3 is 14 amino acids. Trimming took off 6 bases at V and 0 bases at J, with 11 bases between the two ends. In germline, CDR1 is MDHEN, CDR2 SYDVKM. This CDR3 reads CASSFSGVNTEAFF. DNA for the CDR3: TGTGCCAGCAGCTTCAGCGGGGTGAACACTGAAGCTTTCTTT.

The chain joins TRBV18 to TRBJ2-1; 13 bases are a match to TRBD2. The CDR3 runs to 15 residues. After removal of 6 bases from V and 6 bases from J, the junction contained 5 bases not matched to a gene. Per germline, CDR1 KGHSH and CDR2 LQKENI. The CDR3 spells CASSKGTSGVNEQFF. DNA of the CDR3: TGTGCCAGCTCTAAAGGGACTAGCGGGGTCAATGAGCAGTTCTTC.

V is TRBV6-5 and J is TRBJ2-7; 9 bases are shared with TRBD1. V lost 5 bases to trimming and J lost 3 bases; unmatched junction nucleotides: 5. Germline V gene lookup returns CDR1 MNHEY and CDR2 SVGAGI. The CDR3 loop spans 14 amino acids. CDR3 in DNA: TGTGCCAGCAGTAACCGGGACAGGGTCTACGAGCAGTACTTC. Translating it yields CASSNRDRVYEQYF.

The V and J genes are TRBV5-8 and TRBJ2-7; D not certain. Trimming took off 4 bases at V and 3 bases at J, with 8 bases between the two ends. This CDR3 has 12 amino acids. Germline values: CDR1 SGHTS, CDR2 YDEGEE. The CDR3 nucleotides are TGTGCCAGCAGCACCGACAACTACGAGCAGTACTTC. Translating gives CASSTDNYEQYF.

The chain has TRBV5-1 and TRBJ1-3; tentative D call: TRBD1 (5 bases). The CDR3 sequence is 16 residues long. The germline V gene has CDR1 SGHRS and CDR2 YFSETQ. Between the trimmed V and J ends, which lost 4 bases and 0 bases, there was a span of 14 bases. This CDR3 is CASSVAGANSGNTIYF. The CDR3 DNA is TGCGCCAGCAGCGTCGCCGGGGCCAACTCTGGAAACACCATATATTTT.

The count of this clone is one. The chain joins TRBV27 to TRBJ2-7, with D possibly TRBD1 on 6 matching bases. Trimming cost V 0 bases and J 2 bases, with 8 bases left between them. CDR1 MNHEY and CDR2 SMNVEV come from the germline V gene (reference sequence). The CDR3 consists of 14 residues. The CDR3 loop reads CASSLSWDTYEQYF. The CDR3 region has the DNA TGTGCCAGCAGTTTATCCTGGGACACCTACGAGCAGTACTTC.

The CDR3 region is CASSLLGVPESYEQYF. CDR3 sequence (DNA): TGTGCCAGCAGCTTACTAGGGGTACCCGAATCCTACGAGCAGTACTTC. J is TRBJ2-7 and V is TRBV5-6, with D perhaps matching TRBD1 or TRBD2 (5 bases each). The V gene's germline CDR1 is SGHDT and CDR2 YYEEEE. V was shortened by 2 bases and J by 1 base, with 16 bases between the two germline ends. This CDR3 region has 16 residues.

V and J are TRBV11-2 and TRBJ2-4; TRBD2 is a possible D gene (5 bases). CDR3 length: 15 amino acids. The V end lost 4 bases, the J end lost 2 bases, and 12 bases lay between the germline ends. Germline lookup yields CDR1 SGHAT and CDR2 FQNNGV. As DNA, the CDR3 is TGTGCCAGCAGCTCTATTAGGGAGTCCAAAAACATTCAGTACTTC. Its protein is CASSSIRESKNIQYF. Combining the CDR3 with reference TRBV11-2 and TRBJ2-4 gives the whole variable domain EAGVAQSPRYKIIEKRQSVAFWCNPISGHATLYWYQQILGQGPKLLIQFQNNGVVDDSQLPKDRFSAERLKGVDSTLKIQPAKLEDSAVYLCASSSIRESKNIQYFGAGTRLSVL.

The CDR3 DNA sequence: TGTGCCAGCAGTTATACAGGGGGAGGCTACGAGCAGTACTTC. It codes for CASSYTGGGYEQYF. This chain links TRBV28 with TRBJ2-7; TRBD1 agrees at 8 bases. Trimming removed 4 bases from V and 3 bases from J; junction bases left unmatched: 5. The CDR3 has 14 residues. Germline V gene sequence: CDR1 MDHEN, CDR2 SYDVKM. The variable domain in full, completed from reference TRBV28 and TRBJ2-7, reads DVKVTQSSRYLVKRTGEKVFLECVQDMDHENMFWYRQDPGLGLRLIYFSYDVKMKEKGDIPEGYSVSREKKERFSLILESASTNQTSMYLCASSYTGGGYEQYFGPGTRLTVT.

The chain carries TRBV20-1 and TRBJ2-3; D is ambiguous. Trimming cost V 7 bases and J 5 bases, with 10 bases left between them. This CDR3 region has 11 residues. CDR1 DFQATT and CDR2 SNEGSKA come from the germline V gene (reference sequence). The DNA for the CDR3 is TGCAGTGTTAGTTATCGAGATACGCAGTATTTT. Translated: CSVSYRDTQYF.

The V call is TRBV6-5, the J call TRBJ1-1; TRBD1 matches at 9 bases. Trimming took 5 bases from V and 7 from J; bases not matched to a gene: 5. The CDR3 runs 13 residues. Germline loops: CDR1 MNHEY, CDR2 SVGAGI. The CDR3 DNA is TGTGCCAGCAGTCGTACAGGGGGCTTTGAAGCTTTCTTT. It translates to CASSRTGGFEAFF.

The V and J genes are TRBV5-1 and TRBJ2-1; TRBD2 aligns across 11 bases. Germline V gene lookup returns CDR1 SGHRS and CDR2 YFSETQ. There are 14 residues in the CDR3. V was clipped by 1 base and J by 9 bases; unmatched bases: 3. CDR3 in amino acids: CASSLFLAGGEQFF. Here the CDR3 DNA reads TGCGCCAGCAGCTTGTTCCTAGCGGGAGGTGAGCAGTTCTTC.

J is TRBJ2-2 and V is TRBV18; tentative D call: TRBD1 (5 bases). Germline V gene data show CDR1 as KGHSH and CDR2 as LQKENI. The CDR3 loop spans 14 amino acids. The V end lost 1 base, the J end lost 5 bases, and 8 bases lay between the germline ends. This chain's CDR3 is CASSPRRDTGELFF. The CDR3 coding sequence is TGTGCCAGCTCACCACGCAGGGATACCGGGGAGCTGTTTTTT.

This sequence joins TRBV7-3 and TRBJ2-7; 7 bases are shared with TRBD2. V was clipped by 2 bases and J by 3 bases; unmatched bases: 10. Germline V gives CDR1 SGHTA, CDR2 FQGTGA. The CDR3 is 16 residues long. The CDR3 region has the DNA TGTGCCAGCAGCTTACATCGCGGGAGCCCAAACTACGAGCAGTACTTC. Its translation is CASSLHRGSPNYEQYF. The variable domain in full, completed from reference TRBV7-3 and TRBJ2-7, reads GAGVSQTPSNKVTEKGKYVELRCDPISGHTALYWYRQSLGQGPEFLIYFQGTGAADDSGLPNDRFFAVRPEGSVSTLKIQRTERGDSAVYLCASSLHRGSPNYEQYFGPGTRLTVT.

The chain carries TRBV5-4 and TRBJ2-3; 7 bases fit TRBD1. The V gene end was trimmed by 6 bases and the J gene end by 2 bases; junction bases not matched to a gene: 6. This CDR3 has 14 amino acids. Germline loops: CDR1 SGHNT, CDR2 YYREEE (reference sequence). CDR3 DNA sequence: TGTGCCAGCAAACTAGACAGGGCCACAGATACGCAGTATTTT. Amino acids: CASKLDRATDTQYF.

A remark on this clone: A much larger clone sits a single nucleotide away, making a read error possible. The chain combines TRBV5-6 with TRBJ2-1, with D perhaps matching TRBD2 (5 bases). The V and J ends lost 4 bases and 10 bases respectively, with 9 bases between them. Germline CDR1 is SGHDT and CDR2 is YYEEEE. CDR3 length: 11 amino acids. CDR3 DNA sequence: TGTGCCAGCAGCACGGACTGGGAGCAGTTCTTC. Its translation is CASSTDWEQFF.

The chain joins TRBV5-6 to TRBJ1-2; D possibly corresponds to TRBD1 (5 bases). The CDR3 totals 13 residues. Germline values: CDR1 SGHDT, CDR2 YYEEEE. The V gene lost 4 bases and the J gene lost 2 bases, with 9 bases spanning the gap. The CDR3 DNA is TGTGCCAGCAGCCCCGACAGAAACTATGGCTACACCTTC. Translating it yields CASSPDRNYGYTF.

This chain joins TRBV18 and TRBJ1-1, with unresolved D. Germline loops: CDR1 KGHSH, CDR2 LQKENI. V gave up 3 bases and J gave up 3 bases, with 11 bases separating them. This CDR3 has 14 residues. DNA of the CDR3: TGTGCCAGCTCACCCGCAGTCGAACACACTGAAGCTTTCTTT. It specifies CASSPAVEHTEAFF.